One T cell receptor beta chain is described in this entry. Its antigen remains unidentified. Clones were read by immunoSEQ multiplex PCR, and TCRdb kept only the in-frame ones, dropping some. The table has under 4,000 clones, 82% seen once. The entry originates in a study of hypomethylating agent response in myelodysplastic syndrome. Study overall: The myelodysplastic syndrome patients comprised 8 or 9 men and a couple of women. Most often mutated was TET2, found in about 50% of the 11 patients. With a mean age of approximately 69 +/- 5.7 years, patients were most commonly cytogenetically diploid.

Germline CDR1 MNHEY, CDR2 SMNVEV (reference sequence). V gave up 5 bases and J gave up 9 bases; unmatched junction bases: 14. The CDR3 extends over 16 amino acids. Study-level results: Responders gained more novel clonotypes; non-responders had more contracted clonotypes after treatment.

The source material was bone marrow, sampled before or after starting hypomethylating agent treatment for myelodysplastic syndrome (not recorded which). The source is a human donor with myelodysplastic syndrome. The chain has TRBV27 and TRBJ2-1, with 9 nucleotides matching TRBD2. CDR3 in amino acids: CASSPRRAGGQVEQFF. The CDR3 nucleotides are TGTGCCAGCAGTCCCCGAAGGGCGGGGGGGCAGGTTGAGCAGTTCTTC.